This is a list of T cell receptor beta chains from one sample in a study of Graves' ophthalmopathy and Graves' hyperthyroidism. TCRdb used MiXCR to reprocess the multiplex PCR reads, holding one entry per CDR3 protein. The table records around 470,000 distinct CDR3 sequences, approximately 15% of them present only once. Input material: blood. The receptors were gathered from a woman in her thirties with Graves' ophthalmopathy. The CDR3 runs from the conserved cysteine through the conserved F or W.

J gene,V gene,CDR3 protein
TRBJ1-5,TRBV13,CASTNGLNQPQHF
TRBJ1-3,TRBV5-1,CASSAGPETGNTIYF
TRBJ2-5,TRBV20-1,CSAREAEAQETQYF
TRBJ1-1,TRBV15,CATSRKDSAEAFF
TRBJ1-1,TRBV12-3/TRBV12-4,CASRGQGINTEAFF
TRBJ1-2,TRBV5-1,CASSFEVPDYGYTF
TRBJ2-2,TRBV7-2,CASSWTSVTGELFF
TRBJ1-6,TRBV2,CASPRDSLNSPLHF
TRBJ1-2,TRBV29-1,CSVEGVGQGASNYGYTF
TRBJ1-1,TRBV28,CASSLFWGAQTEAFF
TRBJ1-1,TRBV14,CASSPRILTGRGRSEAFF
NA,TRBV28,CASSPPGSGIRNEQFF
TRBJ2-7,TRBV19,CASQAGGAHEQYF
TRBJ2-2,TRBV11-3,CASSPLGQGAGELFF
TRBJ1-2,TRBV11-2,CASSGRGRDDRSYGYTF
TRBJ1-1,TRBV20-1,CSARDHRDNTEAFF
TRBJ1-5,TRBV19,CASSIVGTRTTALGQPQHF
TRBJ1-1,TRBV7-2,CASREAGWTEAFF
TRBJ2-5,TRBV2,CASSERFGTSGLQETQYF
TRBJ1-2,TRBV12-3/TRBV12-4,CASSLMGYGYTF
TRBJ1-2,TRBV19,CASSISRGGGYTF
TRBJ1-1,TRBV5-1,CASSLQGWNTEAFF
TRBJ1-2,TRBV7-8,CASSNSGTGVYGYTF
TRBJ1-2,TRBV28,CASTSTGQANYGYTF
TRBJ1-1,TRBV24-1,CATSDQRGVGAFF
TRBJ2-1,TRBV12-3/TRBV12-4,CASSFKMLGGGYNEQFF
TRBJ2-7,TRBV20-1,CSATTGTGGSYEQYF
TRBJ1-2,TRBV12-3/TRBV12-4,CASSRQGFYGYTF
TRBJ1-1,TRBV11-1,CASSSPSSDEAFF
TRBJ1-6,TRBV18,CASSEYNSPLHF
TRBJ1-2,TRBV4-2,CASSHQGGQSYGYTF
TRBJ2-2,TRBV5-1,CASSPTNTGELLF
TRBJ1-1,TRBV6-1,CASSPDSQVEAFF